Listed here are 19 T cell receptor beta chains from one sample, sequenced in a study of T cells in Graves' hyperthyroidism and ophthalmopathy. The source material, RNA transcripts, was used to amplify TCR beta CDR3 regions. HTBI primers were used for first-round RT-PCR of the TCR CDR3. TCRdb analysed the multiplex PCR reads with MiXCR anew, one entry per CDR3 protein. The repertoire has 600,000 to 750,000 distinct CDR3 sequences, roughly 17% of them found once; the top ten carry around 16%. The specimen was blood. Every receptor here comes from a man over 45 with Graves' hyperthyroidism.

For this clonotype: A single base separates this from a much larger clone, so it may be a read error. The chain carries TRBV10-3 and TRBJ2-5; D is unresolved. Germline lookup yields CDR1 ENHRY and CDR2 SYGVKD. CDR3 length equals 12 residues. CDR3 sequence: CAISNEEETQHF. Written as DNA, the CDR3 is TGTGCCATCAGTAACGAAGAAGAGACCCAGCACTTC.

This clonotype was picked up many times. The chain couples TRBV28 to TRBJ2-7; no reliable D call. Per germline, CDR1 MDHEN and CDR2 SYDVKM. Trimming pared 6 bases from V and 1 base from J, leaving 10 bases between. The CDR3 totals 13 residues. The CDR3 region is CASRRTVSYEQYF. DNA for the CDR3: TGTGCCAGCAGACGGACGGTTTCCTACGAGCAGTACTTC.

The chain combines TRBV28 with TRBJ1-1; the D is unclear. The CDR3 is 11 amino acids. Trimming removed 7 bases at V and 11 bases at J, with 14 bases between. Germline V gene lookup returns CDR1 MDHEN and CDR2 SYDVKM. The CDR3 DNA reads TGTGCCAGCAATTCGGGGATACGGGCTTTCTTT. Protein sequence: CASNSGIRAFF.

This clonotype was counted at least ten times. This chain uses TRBV6-1 with TRBJ2-1; D may be TRBD1 (6 bases). V lost 3 bases, J lost 1 base, and 7 bases lay in between. CDR1 is MNHNS and CDR2 is SASEGT in the germline V gene. The CDR3 covers 14 residues. CDR3 DNA: TGTGCCAGCAGTGACCAGGGGTCCTACAATGAGCAGTTCTTC. Residues: CASSDQGSYNEQFF.

This sequence joins TRBV7-8 and TRBJ1-3; D not certain. The V end was cut by 2 bases, the J end by 2 bases, with 7 bases between. This CDR3 has 14 residues. CDR1 and CDR2 (germline): SGHVS, FQNEAQ. For the CDR3, the DNA is TGTGCCAGCAGCTTAAGCGTAGCTGGAAACACCATATATTTT. Translation gives CASSLSVAGNTIYF.

The CDR3 protein is CASSLGPSLYNEQFF. CDR3 DNA sequence: TGTGCCAGCAGTTTAGGACCAAGTCTCTACAATGAGCAGTTCTTC. V gene TRBV27 combines with J gene TRBJ2-1, with D unresolved. CDR1 is MNHEY, CDR2 SMNVEV, per germline (reference sequence). The CDR3 spans 15 residues. V gave up 2 bases and J gave up 3 bases, with 11 bases separating them.

This clonotype showed up just a few times. V usage is TRBV7-3 and J usage is TRBJ2-1, with a possible D match to TRBD1 (6 bases). This CDR3 spans 16 amino acids. Looked up from germline, CDR1 is SGHTA and CDR2 is FQGTGA. V was clipped by 2 bases and J by 4 bases, with 15 bases between them. CDR3 in DNA: TGTGCCAGCAGCTTAGTCGGGCAGGGGACGTACAATGAGCAGTTCTTC. Its translation is CASSLVGQGTYNEQFF. The entire variable domain, with the rest obtained from reference TRBV7-3 and TRBJ2-1, is as follows: GAGVSQTPSNKVTEKGKYVELRCDPISGHTALYWYRQSLGQGPEFLIYFQGTGAADDSGLPNDRFFAVRPEGSVSTLKIQRTERGDSAVYLCASSLVGQGTYNEQFFGPGTRLTVL.

At least ten counts were recorded for this clonotype. The chain carries TRBV11-3 and TRBJ2-2; perhaps TRBD2 as D (6 bases). V gave up 1 base and J gave up 0 bases, with 9 bases separating them. The CDR3 is 16 amino acids. Germline CDR1 SGHNT, CDR2 YENEEA. CDR3: CASSLVGGANTGELFF. Here the CDR3 DNA reads TGTGCCAGCAGCTTAGTCGGGGGAGCGAACACCGGGGAGCTGTTTTTT.

This clonotype occurred a few times. The chain carries TRBV28 and TRBJ2-1; D unresolved. CDR1 and CDR2 (germline): MDHEN, SYDVKM. Trimming took 7 bases from V and 0 from J, leaving 16 bases between them. CDR3 length: 16 amino acids. DNA of the CDR3: TGTGCCAGCAAAGGTCCAGGTCCCAGCTCCTACAATGAGCAGTTCTTC. This encodes CASKGPGPSSYNEQFF.

This clonotype appeared a few times. V and J are TRBV29-1 and TRBJ1-4, with TRBD1 matching 9 bases. Germline V CDR1 and CDR2: SQVTM, ANQGSEA. Unmatched junction bases numbered 7, after V lost 7 bases and J lost 7 bases. This CDR3 comprises 13 residues. The DNA of the CDR3 is TGCAGCGCTAACAGGGGGCAGGGTGAAAAACTGTTTTTT. This codes for CSANRGQGEKLFF.

V gene TRBV7-3 combines with J gene TRBJ2-2, with a tentative D call TRBD1 (6 bases). The CDR3 has 16 residues. Looked up from germline, CDR1 is SGHTA and CDR2 is FQGTGA. V was trimmed by 1 base and J by 0 bases, leaving 9 bases between them. The CDR3 reads CASSLMGATNTGELFF. In DNA form, the CDR3 reads TGTGCCAGCAGCTTAATGGGGGCAACGAACACCGGGGAGCTGTTTTTT.

This clonotype was recorded many times. The chain joins TRBV20-1 to TRBJ2-7, with a weak D call TRBD2 (5 bases). CDR1 is DFQATT, CDR2 SNEGSKA, per germline (reference sequence). The CDR3 loop spans 11 amino acids. The CDR3 sequence is CGITAEYEQYF. The CDR3 DNA reads as TGCGGGATCACAGCGGAATACGAGCAGTACTTC.

V is TRBV10-3 and J is TRBJ2-4, with 7 bases fitting TRBD2. The CDR3 runs to 15 residues. Trimming cost V 0 bases and J 6 bases; bases outside gene matches: 5. Looked up from germline, CDR1 is ENHRY and CDR2 is SYGVKD. In DNA, the CDR3 is TGTGCCATCAGTGAGTCTGGGGGGGACTTAAACATTCAGTACTTC. This translates into CAISESGGDLNIQYF.

This clonotype was observed a handful of times. V is TRBV9 and J is TRBJ2-2; possible D gene TRBD1, 5 bases. The CDR3 runs 16 residues. Per germline, CDR1 SGDLS and CDR2 YYNGEE. Trimming removed 4 bases from V and 6 bases from J, with 19 bases in between. The CDR3 DNA follows: TGTGCCAGCAGCATCTCGGGCCCACCAGGGTCCGGGGAGCTGTTTTTT. Its protein product is CASSISGPPGSGELFF.

The chain carries TRBV9 and TRBJ2-7; TRBD1 agrees at 9 bases. The CDR3 covers 15 residues. The V and J ends lost 5 bases and 1 base, in that order; junction bases with no gene match: 7. CDR1 and CDR2 from the germline V gene are SGDLS and YYNGEE. The CDR3 is CASSYWGQGSYEQYF. Here the CDR3 DNA reads TGTGCCAGCAGTTACTGGGGACAGGGTTCCTACGAGCAGTACTTC.

The gene calls are TRBV6-1 and TRBJ2-1; D perhaps matches TRBD2 (5 bases). Trimming cost V 5 bases and J 8 bases, with 25 bases left between them. Germline lookup yields CDR1 MNHNS and CDR2 SASEGT. The CDR3 spans 17 residues. In DNA, the CDR3 is TGTGCCAGCAGTCGACACCCACCGGGGTTTAGCGTCTATGAGCAGTTCTTC. As protein: CASSRHPPGFSVYEQFF.

This clonotype was detected ten times or more. The chain couples TRBV6-6 to TRBJ2-7; 8 nucleotides match TRBD1. The CDR3 runs 17 residues. With V trimmed by 0 bases and J by 7 bases, 14 bases remained unmatched. In germline, CDR1 is MNHNY, CDR2 SVGAGI (reference sequence). The CDR3 coding sequence is TGTGCCAGCAGTTACTCCCCCCTAGGACAGGGAGTGGGTGAGCAGTACTTC. As protein: CASSYSPLGQGVGEQYF.

This clonotype was seen a few times. This rearrangement joins TRBV27 to TRBJ1-2; D call uncertain. This CDR3 is 14 amino acids long. Germline V lookup: CDR1 MNHEY, CDR2 SMNVEV (reference sequence). Between the trimmed V and J ends, which lost 2 bases and 8 bases, there was a span of 15 bases. In DNA form, the CDR3 reads TGTGCCAGCAGTTTAGAACAAGGTTCGGGCGGCTACACCTTC. Translated, it gives CASSLEQGSGGYTF.

This clonotype was seen many times. The rearrangement uses TRBV12-3 or TRBV12-4 and TRBJ2-5; 11 nucleotides align to TRBD1. J gave up 5 bases and V 7 bases, and 15 bases lay outside the gene matches. There are 17 residues in the CDR3. The chain's CDR3 is CASTSGTGGLLVETQYF. CDR3 bases: TGTGCCAGCACTTCCGGGACAGGGGGTCTCCTTGTCGAGACCCAGTACTTC.